This T cell receptor (beta chain) was captured in a study of control samples from healthy donors and cancer patients. The CDR3 totals 14 residues. Germline V gives CDR1 MNHNY, CDR2 SVGAGI (reference sequence). The germline V and J ends were trimmed by 5 bases and 6 bases, with 11 bases remaining between them. The data were produced by immunoSEQ multiplex PCR, yet TCRdb's version contains in-frame clones alone and is incomplete. The sample has 100,000 to 150,000 clones, around nine tenths seen once. This clone was recorded once. V and J are TRBV6-6 and TRBJ1-6; a weak D match, TRBD1 (5 bases). This sequence was found in a man aged 50-59 years in good health. Input material: blood. The CDR3 DNA reads as TGTGCCAGCAGTCGCGACAGCAGTAATTCACCCCTCCACTTT. Amino acids: CASSRDSSNSPLHF.